Listed below are T cell receptor beta chains from one sample, sequenced in a study of regulatory T cells in long-lasting Graves disease. MiXCR, run by TCRdb on the multiplex PCR reads, gives a single entry per CDR3 protein. Of approximately 300,000 distinct CDR3 sequences listed, over 15% are singletons. The sequencing here drew on peripheral blood mononuclear cells (PBMCs), taken at new diagnosis, from a patient treated with antithyroid drugs. Every receptor here comes from a female donor with Graves disease. CDR3s include the opening cysteine and the closing phenylalanine or tryptophan. Each record gives: J gene, V gene, D gene, clone size, CDR3 DNA, CDR3 protein. A D gene is named only where the DNA matches it firmly. The size of a clone is reported for some rows only, either as once, few or many, or as a class for expanded clones.

TRBJ2-3 | TRBV28 | . | many | TGTGCCAGCAGTAGGGGTCGGGAGACCACAGATACGCAGTATTTT | CASSRGRETTDTQYF
TRBJ1-5 | TRBV2 | . | many | TGTGCCAGCAGTGGGGCTACAGGGTTAAGCAATCAGCCCCAGCATTTT | CASSGATGLSNQPQHF
TRBJ1-2 | TRBV19 | . | many | TGTGCCAGTAGTATAGGGGCGGAGTATGGCTACACCTTC | CASSIGAEYGYTF
TRBJ1-2 | TRBV11-2 | . | many | TGTGCCAGCAGCTCGCGACAACAAGCTAACTATGGCTACACCTTC | CASSSRQQANYGYTF
TRBJ2-7 | TRBV10-2 | . | . | TGCGCCAGCAGTGATATGTCCTACGAGCAGTACTTC | CASSDMSYEQYF
TRBJ1-4 | TRBV5-1 | . | few | TGCGCCGGCAGCCCAGGGGAAGGAACTAATGAAAAACTGTTTTTT | CAGSPGEGTNEKLFF
TRBJ2-7 | TRBV7-9 | . | many | TGTGCCAGCAGCTCCGGAGATGGACAGAACTACGAGCAGTACTTC | CASSSGDGQNYEQYF
TRBJ1-4 | TRBV3-1 | . | once | TGTGCCAGCAGCCATTCCACAGGGTATGAAAAACTGTTTTTT | CASSHSTGYEKLFF
TRBJ2-7 | TRBV6-5 | TRBD1 | many | TGTGCCAGCAGTTACGTGTGGGGACAGGGGGAGTTCTCCTACGAGCAGTACTTC | CASSYVWGQGEFSYEQYF
TRBJ2-1 | TRBV28 | TRBD1 | many | TGTGCCAGCAGCCGGACAGGGTCTTCCTACAATGAGCAGTTCTTC | CASSRTGSSYNEQFF